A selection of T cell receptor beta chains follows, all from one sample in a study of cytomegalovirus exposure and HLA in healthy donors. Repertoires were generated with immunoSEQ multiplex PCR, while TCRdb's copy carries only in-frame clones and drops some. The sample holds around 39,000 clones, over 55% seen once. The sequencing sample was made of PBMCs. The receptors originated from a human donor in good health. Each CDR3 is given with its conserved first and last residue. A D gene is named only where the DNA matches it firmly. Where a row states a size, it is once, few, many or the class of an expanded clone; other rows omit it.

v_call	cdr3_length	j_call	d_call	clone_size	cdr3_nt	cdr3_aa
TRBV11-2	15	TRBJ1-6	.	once	TGTGCCAGCAGCTTAGCGGCCGGAGGCAGCTCACCCCTCCACTTT	CASSLAAGGSSPLHF
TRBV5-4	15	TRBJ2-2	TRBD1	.	TGTGCCAGCAGCACAAAAGGGGGCAAGGCCGGGGAGCTGTTTTTT	CASSTKGGKAGELFF
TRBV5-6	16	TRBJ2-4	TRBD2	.	TGTGCCAGCAGCTCAAAACTAGCGGGGGGGCATAACATTCAGTACTTC	CASSSKLAGGHNIQYF
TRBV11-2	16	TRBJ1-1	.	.	TGTGCCAGCAGTGCCCGACGGCGGGGGGCCAGCACTGAAGCTTTCTTT	CASSARRRGASTEAFF
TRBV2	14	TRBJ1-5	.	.	TGTGCCAGCAGTGAGATGAGGGACAATCAGCCCCAGCATTTT	CASSEMRDNQPQHF
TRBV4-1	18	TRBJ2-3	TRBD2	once	TGCGCCAGCAGCCAAGTACATCCTGGCGGGGGGAGGGCAGATACGCAGTATTTT	CASSQVHPGGGRADTQYF
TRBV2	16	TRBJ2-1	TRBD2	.	TGTGCCAGCAGATCCGGGACTAGCGGTGTCGGGAGTGAGCAGTTCTTC	CASRSGTSGVGSEQFF
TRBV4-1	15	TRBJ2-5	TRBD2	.	TGCGCCAGCAGCCCTAGCGGGGGGTCCCAAGAGACCCAGTACTTC	CASSPSGGSQETQYF
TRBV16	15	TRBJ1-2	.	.	TGTGCCAGCAGCCAATTTCCAGGGGTCGAGGATGGCTACACCTTC	CASSQFPGVEDGYTF
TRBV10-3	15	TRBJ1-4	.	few	TGTGCCATCAGTGAGCAACGGGGAACTAATGAAAAACTGTTTTTT	CAISEQRGTNEKLFF
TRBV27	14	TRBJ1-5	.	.	TGTGCCAGCAGTTTATCGGGGGGGTATCAGCCCCAGCATTTT	CASSLSGGYQPQHF
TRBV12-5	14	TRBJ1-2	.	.	TGTGCTAGTGGAAGTGGGGTGCGGGGGTATGGCTACACCTTC	CASGSGVRGYGYTF
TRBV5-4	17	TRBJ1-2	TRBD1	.	TGTGCCAGCAGCCAATTATACCGAAGGGACAGGGCTGGGGGCTACACCTTC	CASSQLYRRDRAGGYTF
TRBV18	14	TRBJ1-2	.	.	TGTGCCAGCTCACTCGTGACAGACCAGTATGGCTACACCTTC	CASSLVTDQYGYTF
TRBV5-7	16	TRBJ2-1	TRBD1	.	TGTGCCAGCAGCTTACTCCGGGACAGGGTAATCAATGAGCAGTTCTTC	CASSLLRDRVINEQFF
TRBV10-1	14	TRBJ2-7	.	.	TGCGCCAGCAGTGATTTCGGACAGTCCTACGAGCAGTACTTC	CASSDFGQSYEQYF
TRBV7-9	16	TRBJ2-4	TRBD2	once	TGTGCCAGCAGCCCGCCGACTAGCGGGGAAGGAGACATTCAGTACTTC	CASSPPTSGEGDIQYF
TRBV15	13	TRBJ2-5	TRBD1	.	TGTGCCACCAGCAGGCGACCAGGGGGGACCCAGTACTTC	CATSRRPGGTQYF
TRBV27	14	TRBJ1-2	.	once	TGTGCCAGCAGTTTATTTGGAGCCAACTATGGCTACACCTTC	CASSLFGANYGYTF
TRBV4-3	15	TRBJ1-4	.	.	TGCGCCAGCAGCCAAGTGGGCAGCGGTAATGAAAAACTGTTTTTT	CASSQVGSGNEKLFF
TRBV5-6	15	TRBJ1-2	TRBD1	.	TGTGCCAGCAGCCGCCGGGACAGGGGGCAGGTTGGCTACACCTTC	CASSRRDRGQVGYTF
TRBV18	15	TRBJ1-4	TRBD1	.	TGTGCCAGCTCACCACAAATAACAGGGGCTGAAAAACTGTTTTTT	CASSPQITGAEKLFF
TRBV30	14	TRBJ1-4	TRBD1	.	TGTGCCTGGAGGTGGGACAGAAATAATGAAAAACTGTTTTTT	CAWRWDRNNEKLFF
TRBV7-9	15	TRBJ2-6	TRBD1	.	TGTGCCAGCACCTGGACAGGGGCTGGGGCCAACGTCCTGACTTTC	CASTWTGAGANVLTF
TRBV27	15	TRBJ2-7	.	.	TGTGCCAGCAGTTTATCTGGCAGGATAGTCTACGAGCAGTACTTC	CASSLSGRIVYEQYF
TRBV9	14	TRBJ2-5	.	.	TGTGCCAGCAGCAAAGAGTACGGCCAAGAGACCCAGTACTTC	CASSKEYGQETQYF
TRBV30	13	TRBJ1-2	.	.	TGTGCCTGGAAGGCAGGTTCCTTCTATGGCTACACCTTC	CAWKAGSFYGYTF
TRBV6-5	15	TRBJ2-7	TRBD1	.	TGTGCCAGCAGTTACAGGGACAGGGGGACCTACGAGCAGTACTTC	CASSYRDRGTYEQYF
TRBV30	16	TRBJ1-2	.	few	TGTGCCTGGAGTGTAGGTGGGATGGGGCAGGGCCGGGGCTACACCTTC	CAWSVGGMGQGRGYTF
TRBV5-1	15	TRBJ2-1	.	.	TGCGCCAGCAGCGCGACTCCCACAGGGTACAATGAGCAGTTCTTC	CASSATPTGYNEQFF
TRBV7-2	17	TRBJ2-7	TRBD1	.	TGTGCCAGCAGCTTAGCGAGTACGGCAGGGGGCTCCTACGAGCAGTACTTC	CASSLASTAGGSYEQYF
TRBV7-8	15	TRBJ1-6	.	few	TGTGCCAGCAGCCCATCACGGGGGGATTCTTCACCCCTCCACTTT	CASSPSRGDSSPLHF
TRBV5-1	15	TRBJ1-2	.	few	TGCGCCAGCAGCTTGTACCAGGGTAGAAACTATGGCTACACCTTC	CASSLYQGRNYGYTF
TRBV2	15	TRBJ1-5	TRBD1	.	TGTGCCAGCAGTGACTCGGGACAGGGAGATCAGCCCCAGCATTTT	CASSDSGQGDQPQHF